The 3 T cell receptor beta chains reported below all come from one sample, sequenced in a study of OX40 agonist ivuxolimab in advanced cancers. Libraries were prepared by immunoSEQ multiplex PCR; TCRdb keeps only in-frame clonotypes and omits some of them. The sample has about 33,000 clones, 74% seen once. The sequencing here drew on CD4+ or CD8+ T cells sorted from blood, taken in a trial of the OX40 agonist ivuxolimab. Receptors originate from an adult with an advanced solid tumor such as melanoma, head and neck, liver or kidney cancer.

The chain couples TRBV25-1 to TRBJ2-3; TRBD2 aligns across 7 bases. The ends lost 6 bases at V and 3 bases at J; junction bases unmatched: 6. Germline CDR1 reads MGHDK; CDR2 reads SYGVNS. This CDR3 spans 14 amino acids. CDR3 bases: TGTGCCAGCAGAGCGGGACTCGAGACAGATACGCAGTATTTT. Protein sequence: CASRAGLETDTQYF. Variable domain in full (rest from reference TRBV25-1 and TRBJ2-3): EADIYQTPRYLVIGTGKKITLECSQTMGHDKMYWYQQDPGMELHLIHYSYGVNSTEKGDLSSESTVSRIRTEHFPLTLESARPSHTSQYLCASRAGLETDTQYFGPGTRLTVL.

V usage is TRBV9 and J usage is TRBJ2-7, with D tentatively TRBD1 (6 bases). The germline V and J ends were trimmed by 0 bases and 6 bases, with 10 bases remaining between them. There are 13 residues in the CDR3. CDR1 SGDLS and CDR2 YYNGEE come from the germline V gene. This chain's CDR3 is CASSVGTVSEQYF. CDR3 sequence (DNA): TGTGCCAGCAGCGTAGGGACAGTGTCCGAGCAGTACTTC. The full variable domain, completed using reference TRBV9 and TRBJ2-7, is DSGVTQTPKHLITATGQRVTLRCSPRSGDLSVYWYQQSLDQGLQFLIQYYNGEERAKGNILERFSAQQFPDLHSELNLSSLELGDSALYFCASSVGTVSEQYFGPGTRLTVT.

This clone was seen only a few times. The V and J genes are TRBV29-1 and TRBJ1-4; a weak D match, TRBD1 (5 bases). CDR1 is SQVTM, CDR2 ANQGSEA, per germline. This CDR3 contains 13 residues. Trimming stripped 3 bases from V and 7 bases from J, with 12 bases between. The CDR3: CSVDDGGSEKLFF. The CDR3, as DNA: TGCAGCGTTGATGATGGGGGGTCTGAAAAACTGTTTTTT.